This T cell receptor beta chain was recorded in a study of glioma-infiltrating T cells after dendritic cell vaccination. The wider study: Three intradermal dendritic cell vaccine injections were given every two weeks.

The germline V gene has CDR1 ENHRY and CDR2 SYGVKD. This CDR3 spans 18 amino acids. The V end was cut by 0 bases, the J end by 3 bases, with 21 bases between. The primer mix had 60 V beta and 13 J beta primers. Generated by immunoSEQ multiplex PCR, the TCRdb table keeps only in-frame clones and is missing some. The table records 50,000 to 70,000 clones, about four fifths of them present only once. The time point denotes: after dendritic cell vaccination, including at tumor progression/relapse. The V gene is TRBV10-3, the J gene TRBJ2-7, with TRBD2 as a possible D gene (5 bases). This TCR was sampled from a human donor with glioblastoma. Sequencing used blood, obtained after dendritic cell vaccination. The CDR3 region is CAISESSGNRPPFYEQYF. CDR3 in DNA: TGTGCCATCAGTGAGTCGAGCGGTAATCGACCCCCATTCTACGAGCAGTACTTC.